One and the same sample provided the 11 T cell receptor beta chains below, sequenced in a study of OX40 agonist ivuxolimab in advanced cancers. The table came from immunoSEQ multiplex PCR; TCRdb's copy has only in-frame clones and leaves some out. The sample lists 75,000 to 100,000 clones, under 95% occurring once. The source was CD4+ or CD8+ T cells sorted from blood, collected in a trial of the OX40 agonist ivuxolimab. The receptor source for this set is an adult with an advanced solid tumor such as melanoma, head and neck, liver or kidney cancer.

The DNA of the CDR3 is TGTGCCAGCGGGCGACTAGCGGGAACGGAGACCCAGTACTTC. This encodes CASGRLAGTETQYF. The V gene is TRBV6-5, the J gene TRBJ2-5; 11 bases map to TRBD2. The V and J ends lost 8 bases and 5 bases, in that order; junction bases with no gene match: 7. CDR1 is MNHEY, CDR2 SVGAGI, per germline. The CDR3 covers 14 residues.

V and J are TRBV30 and TRBJ1-5; no firm D call. The CDR3 is made up of 15 amino acids. Trimming shortened V by 5 bases and J by 2 bases, and 16 bases separated the two germline ends. CDR1 is GTSNPN, CDR2 SVGIG, per germline (reference sequence). The CDR3 nucleotides are TGTGCCTGGGGCGAGGAAACTACGGGCAATCAGCCCCAGCATTTT. This codes for CAWGEETTGNQPQHF.

In DNA form, the CDR3 reads TGCAGCGTGACCCCGGGACTAACCAACACCGGGGAGCTGTTTTTT. It translates to CSVTPGLTNTGELFF. The gene calls are TRBV29-1 and TRBJ2-2; 7 bases fit TRBD2. Germline CDR1 and CDR2: SQVTM and ANQGSEA. J gave up 2 bases and V 6 bases, and 9 bases lay outside the gene matches. The CDR3 runs 15 residues.

This clone has just one count. The genes are TRBV5-3 and TRBJ2-3; 12 bases line up with TRBD1. TRBV5-3 carries the ORF label, with uncertain function. V gave up 6 bases and J gave up 2 bases; unmatched junction bases: 22. This CDR3 has 21 residues. CDR3 bases: TGTGCCAGAACCATGAGGGGACAGGGGGCCGTTAGAGAGGGTATCACAGATACGCAGTATTTT. It translates to CARTMRGQGAVREGITDTQYF.

The J gene is TRBJ1-5, the V gene TRBV19; TRBD1 matches at 10 bases. Germline V lookup: CDR1 LNHDA, CDR2 SQIVND (reference sequence). Trimming removed 4 bases from V and 6 bases from J; junction bases left unmatched: 9. The CDR3 runs 16 residues. CDR3 in DNA: TGTGCCAGTAGTACCGGGACAGGGGTCTTTTCTCAGCCCCAGCATTTT. Protein sequence: CASSTGTGVFSQPQHF.

The CDR3 spells CASSKDGRIEKRFF. CDR3 nucleotide sequence: TGTGCCAGCAGCAAAGACGGGCGGATTGAGAAGCGGTTCTTC. This chain uses TRBV21-1 with TRBJ2-1. TRBV21-1 is shown as a pseudogene. The CDR3 totals 14 residues.

The chain has TRBV4-3 and TRBJ2-1, with TRBD1 matching over 10 bases. The germline V gene encodes CDR1 LGHNA and CDR2 YSLEER. The junction had 4 bases not matched to a gene; V was cut back by 0 bases and J by 8 bases. CDR3 length: 15 amino acids. CDR3 amino acids: CASSQEKGTGDEQFF. DNA for the CDR3: TGCGCCAGCAGCCAAGAAAAGGGGACAGGGGATGAGCAGTTCTTC.

The gene calls are TRBV27 and TRBJ1-6; TRBD1 matches 11 bases. V gave up 2 bases and J gave up 6 bases; unmatched junction bases: 6. CDR1 and CDR2 from the germline V gene are MNHEY and SMNVEV (reference sequence). The CDR3 runs to 17 residues. CDR3 loop: CASSLPGTGGPNSPLHF. CDR3 sequence (DNA): TGTGCCAGCAGTTTACCCGGGACAGGGGGACCTAATTCACCCCTCCACTTT.

This clone appeared once. The chain recombines TRBV5-8 with TRBJ2-7, with 8 bases identical to TRBD1. V shed 3 bases and J 6 bases; nucleotides not matched to a gene: 8. The CDR3 length is 14 residues. CDR1 is SGHTS, CDR2 YDEGEE, per germline. CDR3 residues: CASSWGRGRGEQYF. DNA for the CDR3: TGTGCCAGCAGCTGGGGCAGGGGGCGCGGCGAGCAGTACTTC.

CDR3 sequence reads: CASSQAPGDTQYF. For the CDR3, the DNA is TGCGCCAGCAGCCAAGCCCCGGGGGATACGCAGTATTTT. V usage is TRBV4-1 and J usage is TRBJ2-3; D possibly corresponds to TRBD2 (5 bases). The V end was cut by 1 base, the J end by 6 bases, with 8 bases between. The CDR3 covers 13 residues. Germline V lookup: CDR1 MGHRA, CDR2 YSYEKL.

CDR3 sequence: CASSPSDRAFNEQFF. As DNA, the CDR3 is TGTGCCAGCTCACCATCGGACAGGGCTTTTAATGAGCAGTTCTTC. The rearrangement links TRBV18 to TRBJ2-1; 8 positions agree with TRBD1. V lost 2 bases to trimming and J lost 7 bases; unmatched junction nucleotides: 7. The CDR3 totals 15 residues. The germline gives CDR1 KGHSH, CDR2 LQKENI. Full variable domain (rest looked up from reference TRBV18 and TRBJ2-1): NAGVMQNPRHLVRRRGQEARLRCSPMKGHSHVYWYRQLPEEGLKFMVYLQKENIIDESGMPKERFSAEFPKEGPSILRIQQVVRGDSAAYFCASSPSDRAFNEQFFGPGTRLTVL.